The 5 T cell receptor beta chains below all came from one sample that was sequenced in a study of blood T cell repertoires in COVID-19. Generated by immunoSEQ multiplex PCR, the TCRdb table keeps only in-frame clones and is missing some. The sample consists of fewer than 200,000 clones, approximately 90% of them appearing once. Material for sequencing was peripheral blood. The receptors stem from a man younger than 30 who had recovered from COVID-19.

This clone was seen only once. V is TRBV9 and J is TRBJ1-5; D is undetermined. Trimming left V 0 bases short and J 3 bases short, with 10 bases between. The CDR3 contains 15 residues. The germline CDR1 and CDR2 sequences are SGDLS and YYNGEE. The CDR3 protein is CASSVGAGDNQPQHF. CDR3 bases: TGTGCCAGCAGCGTAGGGGCCGGGGACAATCAGCCCCAGCATTTT.

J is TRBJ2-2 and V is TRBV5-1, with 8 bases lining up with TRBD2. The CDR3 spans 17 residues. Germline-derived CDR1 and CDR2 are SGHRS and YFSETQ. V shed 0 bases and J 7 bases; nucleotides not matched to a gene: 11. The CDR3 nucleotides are TGCGCCAGCAGCTTGGGCCCCAGCGGGAGAGGAGGCGGGGAGCTGTTTTTT. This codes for CASSLGPSGRGGGELFF.

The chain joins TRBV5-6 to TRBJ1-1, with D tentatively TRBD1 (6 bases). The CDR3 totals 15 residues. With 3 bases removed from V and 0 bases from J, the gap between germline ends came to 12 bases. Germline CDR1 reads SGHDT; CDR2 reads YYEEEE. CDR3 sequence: CASSSQDSMNTEAFF. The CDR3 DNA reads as TGTGCCAGCAGCTCCCAGGACAGTATGAACACTGAAGCTTTCTTT.

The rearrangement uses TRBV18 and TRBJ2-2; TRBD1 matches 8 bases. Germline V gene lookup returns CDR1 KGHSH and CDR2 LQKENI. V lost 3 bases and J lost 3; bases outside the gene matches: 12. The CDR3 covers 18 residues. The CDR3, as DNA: TGTGCCAGCTCACCGGGGCCAGGGGGCGGATCAGACACCGGGGAGCTGTTTTTT. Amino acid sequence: CASSPGPGGGSDTGELFF.

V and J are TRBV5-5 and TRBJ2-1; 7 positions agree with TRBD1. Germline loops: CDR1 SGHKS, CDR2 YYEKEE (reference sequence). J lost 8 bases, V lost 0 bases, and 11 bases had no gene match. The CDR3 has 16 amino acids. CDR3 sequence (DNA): TGTGCCAGCAGCTTGGCCGTGAAGGGGGCACCCCATGAGCAGTTCTTC. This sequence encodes CASSLAVKGAPHEQFF.